Listed here are 16 T cell receptor beta chains from one sample, sequenced in a study of shared T cell receptors in the human thymus. TCRdb's table, derived via immunoSEQ multiplex PCR, lists solely in-frame clones and lacks some. The sample holds more than 550,000 clones, over 75% seen once. Separately, the same data were catalogued under a study of human thymus T cells.

Material: thymocytes. These receptors all stem from a girl in the first two years of life with a congenital heart defect.

The V and J genes are TRBV12-5 and TRBJ1-2; D possibly corresponds to TRBD1 (5 bases). Per germline, CDR1 LGHNT and CDR2 FRNRAP. Trimming left V 0 bases short and J 5 bases short, with 16 bases between. The CDR3 contains 16 residues. CDR3 sequence: CASGLVPRPGLYGYTF. The CDR3 nucleotides read TGTGCTAGTGGTTTGGTCCCCCGTCCAGGGCTGTATGGCTACACCTTC.

This clone has only a few counts. This rearrangement joins TRBV6-1 to TRBJ1-1; no clear D gene. The germline gives CDR1 MNHNS, CDR2 SASEGT. This CDR3 comprises 15 residues. V lost 3 bases, J lost 8 bases, and 19 bases lay in between. Here the CDR3 reads CASSDRSSPWPEAFF. The CDR3, as DNA: TGTGCCAGCAGTGATCGAAGTTCTCCTTGGCCAGAAGCTTTCTTT.

Only one count was recorded for this clone. This chain connects TRBV5-8 to TRBJ2-2, with 7 bases aligning to TRBD1. V shed 8 bases and J 3 bases; nucleotides not matched to a gene: 4. In germline, CDR1 is SGHTS, CDR2 YDEGEE. The CDR3 spans 13 residues. CDR3 DNA sequence: TGTGCCAGACGACAGGGTGACACCGGGGAGCTGTTTTTT. Translation: CARRQGDTGELFF.

The chain has TRBV6-6 and TRBJ2-7; D unclear. Trimming took off 0 bases at V and 5 bases at J, with 14 bases between the two ends. The CDR3 runs 15 residues. Germline V gene data show CDR1 as MNHNY and CDR2 as SVGAGI (reference sequence). CDR3 region: CASSYSGVSGDEQYF. CDR3 sequence (DNA): TGTGCCAGCAGTTACTCGGGTGTCTCAGGCGACGAGCAGTACTTC.

The V and J genes are TRBV5-1 and TRBJ2-1, with 7 bases fitting TRBD1. The germline V gene has CDR1 SGHRS and CDR2 YFSETQ. This CDR3 is 15 amino acids long. V trimming: 5 bases; J trimming: 8 bases; junction bases outside the gene matches: 13. CDR3 sequence reads: CASRQDRARNDEQFF. The CDR3, as DNA: TGCGCCAGCAGGCAAGACAGGGCTCGGAATGATGAGCAGTTCTTC.

J is TRBJ2-4 and V is TRBV4-1; D not resolved. V lost 0 bases to trimming and J lost 4 bases, with 4 bases between them. Germline values: CDR1 MGHRA, CDR2 YSYEKL. The CDR3 sequence is 13 residues long. The CDR3 coding sequence is TGCGCCAGCAGCCAAGATGAGAAAAACATTCAGTACTTC. The encoded protein is CASSQDEKNIQYF.

V is TRBV29-1 and J is TRBJ1-1; D is unclear. CDR1 SQVTM and CDR2 ANQGSEA come from the germline V gene. The CDR3 consists of 13 residues. Trimming removed 7 bases at V and 4 bases at J, with 16 bases between. The CDR3 DNA sequence: TGCAGCGCGGGAATGGGCGCGGCCACTGAAGCTTTCTTT. Translated: CSAGMGAATEAFF.

The chain employs TRBV9 and TRBJ2-1; possible D gene TRBD2, 5 bases. The V end lost 5 bases, the J end lost 6 bases, and 18 bases lay between the germline ends. CDR3 length equals 15 residues. The germline V gene has CDR1 SGDLS and CDR2 YYNGEE. DNA of the CDR3: TGTGCCAGCAGGGAACCTATCAAGCGGTGCAATGAGCAGTTCTTC. Amino acid sequence: CASREPIKRCNEQFF.

The V call is TRBV25-1, the J call TRBJ1-1; a weak D match, TRBD1 (5 bases). Trimming removed 4 bases from V and 10 bases from J, with 25 bases in between. Per the germline V gene, CDR1 is MGHDK and CDR2 is SYGVNS. The CDR3 has 16 residues. The DNA of the CDR3 is TGTGCCAGCAGTGGCTCCGGGGGGGAGAGGAGGGTTGCAGCTTTCTTT. Translation: CASSGSGGERRVAAFF.

In DNA, the CDR3 is TGTGCCAGCAGCTTACTAAGCAGGGATGGCTACACCTTC. Amino acids: CASSLLSRDGYTF. This sequence joins TRBV7-2 and TRBJ1-2; D may be TRBD1 (5 bases). The CDR3 contains 13 residues. The germline V gene encodes CDR1 SGHTA and CDR2 FQGNSA. The V end lost 2 bases, the J end lost 6 bases, and 10 bases lay between the germline ends.

This sequence joins TRBV19 and TRBJ1-5, with D possibly being TRBD1 (5 bases). CDR1 LNHDA and CDR2 SQIVND come from the germline V gene (reference sequence). CDR3 length equals 14 residues. Trimming pared 1 base from V and 7 bases from J, leaving 11 bases between. CDR3 in DNA: TGTGCCAGTAGTATAGCCAGGGTCGAACAGCCCCAGCATTTT. Protein: CASSIARVEQPQHF.

In DNA form, the CDR3 reads TGTGCCAGTAGTATAGAGGCCAGGCCCTACGAGCAGTACTTC. It specifies CASSIEARPYEQYF. V and J are TRBV19 and TRBJ2-7; D gene uncertain. The CDR3 runs 14 residues. Deletions cut 0 bases from V and 2 bases from J, with 8 bases between. CDR1 is LNHDA and CDR2 is SQIVND in the germline V gene (reference sequence).

The rearrangement links TRBV28 to TRBJ1-2, with 10 bases that match TRBD1. Per the germline V gene, CDR1 is MDHEN and CDR2 is SYDVKM. The CDR3 length is 18 residues. Trimming took 6 bases from V and 2 from J; bases not matched to a gene: 15. The CDR3 protein is CASRNTPGQGLRNYGYTF. CDR3 in DNA: TGTGCCAGCAGAAATACCCCGGGACAGGGGCTTCGGAACTATGGCTACACCTTC.

V and J are TRBV25-1 and TRBJ1-4; 9 bases are a match to TRBD1. With 4 bases clipped from V and 5 bases from J, the junction kept 11 bases outside the gene matches. The germline gives CDR1 MGHDK, CDR2 SYGVNS. The CDR3 runs to 17 residues. CDR3 region: CASSGSPTGTGNEKLFF. DNA of the CDR3: TGTGCCAGCAGTGGCTCCCCGACCGGGACAGGGAATGAAAAACTGTTTTTT.

The chain combines TRBV6-5 with TRBJ1-1; no firm D call. Germline CDR1 is MNHEY and CDR2 is SVGAGI. This CDR3 is 15 amino acids long. The V end was cut by 6 bases, the J end by 3 bases, with 17 bases between. CDR3 in DNA: TGTGCCAGCAGGATCCTTGGCCGCCAGGACACTGAAGCTTTCTTT. Translating gives CASRILGRQDTEAFF.

CDR3 DNA: TGTGCCAGCAGCTCCCGGGACTTTTCTGAGACCCAGTACTTC. This codes for CASSSRDFSETQYF. This chain uses TRBV5-4 with TRBJ2-5; the D gene is possibly TRBD2 (6 bases). CDR1 and CDR2 (germline): SGHNT, YYREEE (reference sequence). Trimming took 3 bases from V and 5 from J, leaving 14 bases between them. This CDR3 comprises 14 residues.